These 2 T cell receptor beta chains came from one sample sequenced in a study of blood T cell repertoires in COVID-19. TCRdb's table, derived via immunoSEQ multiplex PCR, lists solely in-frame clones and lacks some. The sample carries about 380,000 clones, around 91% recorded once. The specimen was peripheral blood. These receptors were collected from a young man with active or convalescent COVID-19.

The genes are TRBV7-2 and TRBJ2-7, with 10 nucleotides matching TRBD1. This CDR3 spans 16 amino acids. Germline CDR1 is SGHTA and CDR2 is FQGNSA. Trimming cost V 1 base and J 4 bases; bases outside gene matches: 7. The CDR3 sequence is CASSLDTTGQGYEQYF. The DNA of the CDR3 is TGTGCCAGCAGCTTAGACACCACGGGACAGGGGTACGAGCAGTACTTC.

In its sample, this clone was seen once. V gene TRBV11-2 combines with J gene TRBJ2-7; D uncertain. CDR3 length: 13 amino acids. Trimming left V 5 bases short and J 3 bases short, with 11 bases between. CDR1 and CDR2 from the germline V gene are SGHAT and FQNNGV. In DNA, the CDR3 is TGTGCCAGCAGCCCGTACAGAGACTACGAGCAGTACTTC. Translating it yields CASSPYRDYEQYF.